This T cell receptor (beta chain) was sequenced for a study of T cell responses to AZD1222 COVID-19 vaccine. Study-wide results and limits: A mostly white British donor set with more females was recruited, and clonal diversity was possibly underestimated. Without day 14 samples, only post-peak T cell repertoires were studied. Reportedly, nearly half of unique spike TCRs recognized epitopes outside B.1.351/B.1.1.7 mutations.

The germline V gene encodes CDR1 SQVTM and CDR2 ANQGSEA. V lost 1 base and J lost 3, with 9 bases in between. The CDR3 is 13 amino acids. TCRdb keeps only in-frame clones here, not all; method: immunoSEQ multiplex PCR. The sample holds 90,000 to 140,000 clones; around 87% are singletons and the top ten take 2.5% to 3%. On this clone: Its antigen remains unidentified.

The sample consisted of peripheral blood, taken on day 0 of AZD1222 vaccination. V usage is TRBV29-1 and J usage is TRBJ1-2; unclear D gene. This sequence originates from an adult in good health. As DNA, the CDR3 is TGCAGCGTTGAAGGGGAGTCCGACTATGGCTACACCTTC. Residues: CSVEGESDYGYTF.